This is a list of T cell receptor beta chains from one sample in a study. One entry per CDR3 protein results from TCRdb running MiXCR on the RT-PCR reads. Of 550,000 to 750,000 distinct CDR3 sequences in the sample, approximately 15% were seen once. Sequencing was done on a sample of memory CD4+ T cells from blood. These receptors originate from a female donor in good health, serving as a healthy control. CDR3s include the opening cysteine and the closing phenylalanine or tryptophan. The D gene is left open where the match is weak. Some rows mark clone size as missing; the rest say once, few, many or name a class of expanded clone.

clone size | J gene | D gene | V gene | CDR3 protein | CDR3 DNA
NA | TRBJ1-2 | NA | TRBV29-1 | CSVEQGGYTF | TGCAGCGTTGAACAGGGTGGCTACACCTTC
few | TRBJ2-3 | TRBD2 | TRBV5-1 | CASSLPGGSDTQYF | TGCGCCAGCAGCTTGCCGGGAGGTTCGGATACGCAGTATTTT
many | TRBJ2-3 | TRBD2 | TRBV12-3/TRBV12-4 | CASSPGLAVGTDTQYF | TGTGCCAGCAGCCCGGGACTAGCGGTCGGCACAGATACGCAGTATTTT
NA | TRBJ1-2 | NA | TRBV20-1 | CSARDRGGYTF | TGCAGTGCTAGAGATCGGGGGGGCTACACCTTC
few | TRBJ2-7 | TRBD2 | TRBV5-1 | CASSGRTSGSSYEQYF | TGCGCCAGCAGCGGCCGGACTAGCGGGAGCTCCTACGAGCAGTACTTC
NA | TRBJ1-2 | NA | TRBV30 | CAWSPGDYGYTF | TGTGCCTGGAGCCCCGGGGACTATGGCTACACCTTC
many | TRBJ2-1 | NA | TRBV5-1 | CASSRDGYNEQFF | TGCGCCAGCAGTCGGGACGGCTACAATGAGCAGTTCTTC
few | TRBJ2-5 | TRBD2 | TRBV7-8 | CASSLDTSGQETQYF | TGTGCCAGCAGCTTAGATACTAGCGGACAAGAGACCCAGTACTTC
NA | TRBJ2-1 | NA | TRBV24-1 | CATSDQGRYNEQFF | TGTGCCACCAGTGATCAGGGAAGGTACAATGAGCAGTTCTTC
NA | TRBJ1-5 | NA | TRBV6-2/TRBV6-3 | CASSYTAPEQPQHF | TGTGCCAGCAGTTACACCGCCCCCGAGCAGCCCCAGCATTTT
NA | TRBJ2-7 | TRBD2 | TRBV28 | CASPCIRLAVTYEQYF | TGTGCCAGCCCTTGCATCAGGCTAGCGGTTACCTACGAGCAGTACTTC
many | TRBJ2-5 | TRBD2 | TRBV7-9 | CASTAGDGETQYF | TGTGCCAGCACAGCGGGAGATGGAGAGACCCAGTACTTC
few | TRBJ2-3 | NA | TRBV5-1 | CASSLDRYSTDTQYF | TGCGCCAGCAGCTTAGACAGATACAGCACAGATACGCAGTATTTT
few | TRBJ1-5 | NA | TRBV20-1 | CSARVPGQNSNQPQHF | TGCAGTGCTAGAGTACCCGGTCAGAACAGCAATCAGCCCCAGCATTTT
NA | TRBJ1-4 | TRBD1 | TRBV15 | CATSRGDRGREKLFF | TGTGCCACCAGCAGAGGGGACAGGGGGCGTGAAAAACTGTTTTTT
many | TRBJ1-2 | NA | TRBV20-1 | CSATPGGDYGYTF | TGCAGTGCTACCCCGGGGGGCGACTATGGCTACACCTTC
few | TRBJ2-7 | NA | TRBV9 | CASSDTGGDTEQYF | TGTGCCAGCAGCGATACAGGGGGGGATACGGAGCAGTACTTC
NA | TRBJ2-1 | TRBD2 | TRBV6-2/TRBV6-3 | CASSYAGAYNEQFF | TGTGCCAGCAGTTACGCGGGGGCCTACAATGAGCAGTTCTTC
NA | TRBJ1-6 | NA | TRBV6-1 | CASSAYRNSPLHF | TGTGCCAGCAGTGCCTACAGGAATTCACCCCTCCACTTT
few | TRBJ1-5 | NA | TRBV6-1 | CASRTRGGDQPQHF | TGTGCCAGCAGGACCCGGGGAGGAGATCAGCCCCAGCATTTT
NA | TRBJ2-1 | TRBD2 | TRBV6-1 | CASSDGLAGGRDEQFF | TGTGCCAGCAGCGATGGACTAGCGGGAGGCCGGGATGAGCAGTTCTTC
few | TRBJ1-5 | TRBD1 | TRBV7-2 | CASSSFGTGNQPQHF | TGTGCCAGCAGCAGTTTCGGGACAGGGAATCAGCCCCAGCATTTT
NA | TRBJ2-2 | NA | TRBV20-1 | CSASPSGTGELFF | TGCAGTGCTTCCCCCTCTGGGACCGGGGAGCTGTTTTTT
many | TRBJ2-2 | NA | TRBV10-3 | CAISVERDTGELFF | TGTGCCATCAGTGTTGAGCGGGACACCGGGGAGCTGTTTTTT
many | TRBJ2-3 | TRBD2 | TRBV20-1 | CSARVLAGVTDTQYF | TGCAGTGCTAGAGTACTAGCGGGGGTCACAGATACGCAGTATTTT
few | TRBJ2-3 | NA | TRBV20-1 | CSARGLLGADTQYF | TGCAGTGCAAGGGGTTTGTTAGGGGCAGATACGCAGTATTTT
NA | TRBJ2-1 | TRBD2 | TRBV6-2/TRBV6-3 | CASSPGGGRLAGGFGEQFF | TGTGCCAGCAGTCCCGGGGGGGGAAGACTAGCGGGAGGATTTGGTGAGCAGTTCTTC
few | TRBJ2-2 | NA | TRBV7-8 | CASSLGAWARELFF | TGTGCCAGCAGCTTAGGGGCGTGGGCCCGGGAGCTGTTTTTT
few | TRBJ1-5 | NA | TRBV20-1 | CSARAGGPYENQPQHF | TGCAGTGCTAGAGCGGGGGGGCCATACGAAAATCAGCCCCAGCATTTT
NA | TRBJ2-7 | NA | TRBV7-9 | CASSRSDSGRQYF | TGTGCCAGCAGCAGGAGTGACTCGGGCCGTCAGTACTTC
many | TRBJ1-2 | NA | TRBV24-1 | CATSEEGHGYTF | TGTGCCACCAGTGAAGAGGGACATGGCTACACCTTC
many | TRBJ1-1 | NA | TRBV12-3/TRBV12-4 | CASSFGHRMTTAFF | TGTGCCAGCAGTTTTGGCCACAGGATGACCACAGCTTTCTTT
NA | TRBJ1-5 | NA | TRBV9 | CASSGLGAGQLQHF | TGTGCCAGCAGCGGCCTAGGGGCGGGGCAGCTCCAGCATTTT
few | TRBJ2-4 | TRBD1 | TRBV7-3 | CASSLGTGSNIQYF | TGTGCCAGCAGCCTCGGGACAGGGTCGAACATTCAGTACTTC
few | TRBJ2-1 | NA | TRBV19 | CASSPTQGPNEQFF | TGTGCCAGTAGCCCGACGCAGGGGCCCAATGAGCAGTTCTTC
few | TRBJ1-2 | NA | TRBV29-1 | CSVALPGASFHTF | TGCAGCGTTGCCCTCCCAGGGGCCAGCTTCCACACCTTC
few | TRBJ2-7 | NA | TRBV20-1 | CSARELARGIGYEQYF | TGCAGTGCTAGAGAGTTGGCCAGGGGAATTGGCTACGAGCAGTACTTC
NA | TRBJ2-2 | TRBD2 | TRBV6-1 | CASTLGLAGDTGELFF | TGTGCCAGCACCTTGGGACTAGCGGGAGATACCGGGGAGCTGTTTTTT
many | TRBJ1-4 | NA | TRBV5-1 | CASSREGPINEKLFF | TGCGCCAGCAGCCGAGAGGGACCGATTAATGAAAAACTGTTTTTT
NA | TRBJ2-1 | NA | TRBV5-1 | CASSLLGPSSYNEQFF | TGCGCCAGCAGCTTGCTAGGTCCGAGTTCCTACAATGAGCAGTTCTTC
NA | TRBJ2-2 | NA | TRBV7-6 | CASSRQVNTGELFF | TGTGCCAGCAGCCGACAGGTGAACACCGGGGAGCTGTTTTTT
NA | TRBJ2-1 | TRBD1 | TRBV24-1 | CATSDQRPGQGVYNEQFF | TGTGCCACCAGTGACCAACGACCGGGACAGGGGGTATACAATGAGCAGTTCTTC